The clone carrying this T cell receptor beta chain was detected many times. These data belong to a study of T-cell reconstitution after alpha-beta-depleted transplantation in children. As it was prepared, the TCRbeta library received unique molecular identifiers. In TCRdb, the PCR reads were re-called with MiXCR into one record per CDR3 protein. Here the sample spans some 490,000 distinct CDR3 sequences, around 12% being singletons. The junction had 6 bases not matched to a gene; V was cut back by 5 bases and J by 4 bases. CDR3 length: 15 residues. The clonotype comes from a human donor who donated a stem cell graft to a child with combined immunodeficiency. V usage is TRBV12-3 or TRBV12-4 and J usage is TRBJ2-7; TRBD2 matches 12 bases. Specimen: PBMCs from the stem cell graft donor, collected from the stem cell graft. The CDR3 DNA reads TGTGCCAGCAGTCCGACTCTAGCGGGAGGGTACGAGCAGTACTTC. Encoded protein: CASSPTLAGGYEQYF.